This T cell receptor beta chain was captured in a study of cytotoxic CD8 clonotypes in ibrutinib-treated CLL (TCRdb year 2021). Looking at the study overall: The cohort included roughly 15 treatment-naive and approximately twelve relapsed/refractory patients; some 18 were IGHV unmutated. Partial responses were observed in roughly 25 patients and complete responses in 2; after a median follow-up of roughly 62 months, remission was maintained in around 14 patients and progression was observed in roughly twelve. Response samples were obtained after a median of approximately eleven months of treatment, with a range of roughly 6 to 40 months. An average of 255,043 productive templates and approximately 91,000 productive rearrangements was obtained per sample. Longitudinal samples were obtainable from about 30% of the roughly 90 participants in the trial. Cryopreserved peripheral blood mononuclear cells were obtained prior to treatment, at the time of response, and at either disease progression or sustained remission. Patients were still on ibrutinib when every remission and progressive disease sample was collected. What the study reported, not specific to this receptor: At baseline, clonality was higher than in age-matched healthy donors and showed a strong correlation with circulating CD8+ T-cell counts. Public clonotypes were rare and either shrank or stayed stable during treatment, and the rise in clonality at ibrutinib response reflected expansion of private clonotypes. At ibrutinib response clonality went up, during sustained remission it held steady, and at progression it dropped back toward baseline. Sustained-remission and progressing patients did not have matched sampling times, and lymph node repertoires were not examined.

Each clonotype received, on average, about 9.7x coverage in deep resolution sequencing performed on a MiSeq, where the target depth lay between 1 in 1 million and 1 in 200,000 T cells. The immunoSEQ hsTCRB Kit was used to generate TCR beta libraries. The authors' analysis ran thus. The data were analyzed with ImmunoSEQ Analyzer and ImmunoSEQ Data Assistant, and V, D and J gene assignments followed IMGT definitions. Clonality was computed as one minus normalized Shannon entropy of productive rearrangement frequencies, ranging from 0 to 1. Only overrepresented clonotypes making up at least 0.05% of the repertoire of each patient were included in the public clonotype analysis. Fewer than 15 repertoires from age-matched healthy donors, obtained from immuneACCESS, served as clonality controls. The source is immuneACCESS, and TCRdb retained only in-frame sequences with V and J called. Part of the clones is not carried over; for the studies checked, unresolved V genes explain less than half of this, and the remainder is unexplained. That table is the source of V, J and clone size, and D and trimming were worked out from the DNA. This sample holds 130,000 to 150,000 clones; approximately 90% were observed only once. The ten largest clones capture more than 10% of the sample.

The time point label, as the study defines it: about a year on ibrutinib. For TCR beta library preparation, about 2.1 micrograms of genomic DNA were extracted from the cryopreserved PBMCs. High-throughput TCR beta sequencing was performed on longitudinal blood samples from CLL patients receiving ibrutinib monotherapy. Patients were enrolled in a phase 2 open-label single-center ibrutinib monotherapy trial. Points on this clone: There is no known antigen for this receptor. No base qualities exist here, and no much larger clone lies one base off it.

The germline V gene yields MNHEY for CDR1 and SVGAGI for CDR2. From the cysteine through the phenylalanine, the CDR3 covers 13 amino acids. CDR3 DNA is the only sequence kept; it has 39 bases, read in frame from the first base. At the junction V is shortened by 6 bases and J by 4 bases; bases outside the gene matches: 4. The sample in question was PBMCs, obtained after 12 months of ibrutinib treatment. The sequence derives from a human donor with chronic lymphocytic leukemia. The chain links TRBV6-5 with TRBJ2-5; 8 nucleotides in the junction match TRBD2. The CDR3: CASRAGDPETQYF. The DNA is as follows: TGTGCCAGCAGAGCGGGAGACCCAGAGACCCAGTACTTC.